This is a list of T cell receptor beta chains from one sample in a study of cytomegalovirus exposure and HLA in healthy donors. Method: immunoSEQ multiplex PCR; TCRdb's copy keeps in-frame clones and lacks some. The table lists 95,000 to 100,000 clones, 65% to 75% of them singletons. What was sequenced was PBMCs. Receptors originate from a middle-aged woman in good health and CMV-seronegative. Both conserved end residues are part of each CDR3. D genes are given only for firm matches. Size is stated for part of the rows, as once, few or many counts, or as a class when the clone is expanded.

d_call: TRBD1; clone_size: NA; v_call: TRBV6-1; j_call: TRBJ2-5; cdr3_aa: CANGQGDIETQYF; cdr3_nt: TGTGCCAACGGACAGGGGGACATAGAGACCCAGTACTTC
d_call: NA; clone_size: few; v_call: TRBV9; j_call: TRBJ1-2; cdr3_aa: CASSGGEGLHHRGYTF; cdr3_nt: TGTGCCAGCAGCGGGGGGGAGGGACTACACCATCGGGGCTACACCTTC
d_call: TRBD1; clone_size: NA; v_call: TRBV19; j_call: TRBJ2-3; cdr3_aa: CASSIRGGADTQYF; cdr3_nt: TGTGCCAGTAGTATTAGAGGGGGCGCAGATACGCAGTATTTT
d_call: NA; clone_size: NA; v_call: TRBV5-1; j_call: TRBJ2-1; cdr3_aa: CASSQTGMWNEQFF; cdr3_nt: TGCGCCAGCAGCCAGACGGGGATGTGGAATGAGCAGTTCTTC
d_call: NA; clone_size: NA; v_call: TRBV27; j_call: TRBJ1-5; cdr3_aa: CASSLSRGGNQPQHF; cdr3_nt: TGTGCCAGCAGTTTATCACGGGGTGGCAATCAGCCCCAGCATTTT
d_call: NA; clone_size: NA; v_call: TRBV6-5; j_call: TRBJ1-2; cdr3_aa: CASSGGGYTF; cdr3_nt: TGTGCCAGCAGCGGAGGCGGCTACACCTTC
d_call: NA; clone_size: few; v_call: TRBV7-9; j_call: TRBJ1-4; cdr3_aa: CASSHSGATNEKLFF; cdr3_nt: TGTGCCAGCAGCCATAGTGGAGCTACTAATGAAAAACTGTTTTTT
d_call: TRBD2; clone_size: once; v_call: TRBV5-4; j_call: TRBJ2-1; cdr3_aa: CASSPETSGMYNEQFF; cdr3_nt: TGTGCCAGCAGTCCAGAGACTAGCGGGATGTATAATGAGCAGTTCTTC
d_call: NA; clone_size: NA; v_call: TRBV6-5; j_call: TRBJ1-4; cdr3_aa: CASSYSGGGVEKLFF; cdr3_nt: TGTGCCAGCAGTTACTCCGGAGGCGGAGTTGAAAAACTGTTTTTT
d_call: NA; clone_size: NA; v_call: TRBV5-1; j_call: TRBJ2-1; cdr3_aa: CASSLAGGAGYNEQFF; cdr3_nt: TGCGCCAGCAGCTTGGCCGGCGGGGCGGGATACAATGAGCAGTTCTTC
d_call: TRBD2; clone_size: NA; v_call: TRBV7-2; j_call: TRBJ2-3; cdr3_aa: CASSRTSGSLADTQYF; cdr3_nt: TGTGCCAGCAGTAGGACTAGCGGGAGTCTGGCAGATACGCAGTATTTT
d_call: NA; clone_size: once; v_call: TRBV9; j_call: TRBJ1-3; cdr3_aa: CASSVDRGSGNTIYF; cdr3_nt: TGTGCCAGCAGCGTAGATAGGGGCTCTGGAAACACCATATATTTT
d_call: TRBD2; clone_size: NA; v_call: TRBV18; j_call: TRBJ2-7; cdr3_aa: CASSPPAGGDYEQYF; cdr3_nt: TGTGCCAGCTCACCACCGGCGGGGGGTGACTACGAGCAGTACTTC
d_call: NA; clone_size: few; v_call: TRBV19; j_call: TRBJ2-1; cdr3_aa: CASSIVPTVNEQFF; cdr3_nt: TGTGCCAGTAGTATAGTCCCGACAGTTAATGAGCAGTTCTTC
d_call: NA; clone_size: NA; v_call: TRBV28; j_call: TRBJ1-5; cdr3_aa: CASSLVDQPQHF; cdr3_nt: TGTGCCAGCAGCCTCGTCGATCAGCCCCAGCATTTT
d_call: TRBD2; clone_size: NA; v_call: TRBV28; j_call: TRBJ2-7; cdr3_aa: CASSPRVSGSSYEQYF; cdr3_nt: TGTGCCAGCAGCCCCCGGGTTAGCGGGAGTTCCTACGAGCAGTACTTC
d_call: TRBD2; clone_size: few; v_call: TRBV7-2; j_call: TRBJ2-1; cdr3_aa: CASSSGLAGDNEQFF; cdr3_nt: TGTGCCAGCAGCTCGGGACTAGCGGGGGACAATGAGCAGTTCTTC
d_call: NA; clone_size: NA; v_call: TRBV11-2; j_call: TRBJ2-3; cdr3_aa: CASSLGAGHRTDTQYF; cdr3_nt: TGTGCCAGCAGCTTAGGAGCAGGGCACCGCACAGATACGCAGTATTTT
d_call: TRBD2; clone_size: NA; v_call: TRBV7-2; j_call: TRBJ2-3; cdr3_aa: CASKGTSARTDTQYF; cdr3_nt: TGTGCCAGCAAAGGGACTAGCGCCCGCACAGATACGCAGTATTTT
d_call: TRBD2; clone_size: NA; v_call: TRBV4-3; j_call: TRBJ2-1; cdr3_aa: CASSQDRTSGSYNEQFF; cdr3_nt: TGCGCCAGCAGCCAAGATCGGACTAGCGGCTCCTACAATGAGCAGTTCTTC
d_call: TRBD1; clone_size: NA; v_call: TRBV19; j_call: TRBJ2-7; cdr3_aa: CASSFIGQGADEQYF; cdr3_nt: TGTGCCAGTAGCTTTATCGGGCAGGGGGCGGATGAGCAGTACTTC
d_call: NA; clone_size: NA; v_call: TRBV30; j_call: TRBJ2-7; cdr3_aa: CAWSGGLVTYEQYF; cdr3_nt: TGTGCCTGGAGTGGCGGACTCGTAACTTACGAGCAGTACTTC
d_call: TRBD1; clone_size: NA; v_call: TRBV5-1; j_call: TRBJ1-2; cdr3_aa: CASSPKNRGFLYGYTF; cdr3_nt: TGCGCCAGCAGCCCGAAAAACAGGGGGTTCCTCTATGGCTACACCTTC
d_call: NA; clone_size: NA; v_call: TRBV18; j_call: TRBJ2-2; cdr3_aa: CASSPRALGGGTGELFF; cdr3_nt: TGTGCCAGCTCACCAAGGGCATTAGGAGGAGGGACCGGGGAGCTGTTTTTT